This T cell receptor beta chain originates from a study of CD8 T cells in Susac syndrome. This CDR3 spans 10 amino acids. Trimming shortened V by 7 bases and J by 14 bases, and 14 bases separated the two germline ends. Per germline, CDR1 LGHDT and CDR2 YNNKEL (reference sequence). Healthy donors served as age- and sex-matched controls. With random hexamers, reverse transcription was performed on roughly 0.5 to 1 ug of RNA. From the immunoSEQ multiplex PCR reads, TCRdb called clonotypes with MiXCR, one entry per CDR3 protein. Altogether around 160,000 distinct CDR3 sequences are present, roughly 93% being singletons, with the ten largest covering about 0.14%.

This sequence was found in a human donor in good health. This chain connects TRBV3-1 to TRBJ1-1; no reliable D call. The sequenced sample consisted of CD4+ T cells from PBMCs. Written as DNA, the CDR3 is TGTGCCAGCATGCCATCCGCGCCCTTCTTT. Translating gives CASMPSAPFF.